Shown below are 9 T cell receptor beta chains from a single sample sequenced in a study of blood T cell repertoires in COVID-19. Sequencing used immunoSEQ multiplex PCR; TCRdb keeps in-frame clones, though not all of them. The sample holds under 150,000 clones; approximately 91% are singletons and the top ten take about 2.1%. Sequencing input: peripheral blood. The receptors were gathered from a human donor in a cohort sampled during active COVID-19.

V is TRBV12-3 or TRBV12-4 and J is TRBJ2-3, with 7 positions matching TRBD1. The trim removed 10 bases at V and 2 bases at J, leaving 6 bases unmatched. This CDR3 region has 13 residues. The CDR3 loop reads CAMQDRTTDTQYF. The CDR3 coding sequence is TGTGCCATGCAGGACAGGACCACAGATACGCAGTATTTT.

This clone was picked up one time. V and J are TRBV4-3 and TRBJ1-6; TRBD1 aligns across 11 bases. V lost 3 bases and J lost 6; bases outside the gene matches: 4. This CDR3 region has 16 residues. CDR1 is LGHNA and CDR2 is YSLEER in the germline V gene. DNA of the CDR3: TGCGCCAGCAGCCAGACCGGACAGGGGGCTAATTCACCCCTCCACTTT. It specifies CASSQTGQGANSPLHF.

The chain is built from TRBV2 and TRBJ1-5; D call uncertain. V was shortened by 4 bases and J by 9 bases, with 10 bases between the two germline ends. The CDR3 spans 12 residues. Germline assignment: CDR1 SNHLY and CDR2 FYNNEI. The CDR3, as DNA: TGTGCCAGCAGTGGTCTCGTTAGGCCCCAGCATTTT. Its translation is CASSGLVRPQHF.

This chain connects TRBV9 to TRBJ2-3; TRBD1 matches 7 bases. V dropped 4 bases and J dropped 3; count of bases not matched to a gene: 14. The CDR3 has 17 residues. Germline CDR1 and CDR2: SGDLS and YYNGEE. The CDR3 sequence: CASSSLPRQGDTDTQYF. DNA of the CDR3: TGTGCCAGCAGCTCACTCCCCCGCCAGGGGGATACAGATACGCAGTATTTT. The whole variable domain, remainder taken from reference TRBV9 and TRBJ2-3, is DSGVTQTPKHLITATGQRVTLRCSPRSGDLSVYWYQQSLDQGLQFLIQYYNGEERAKGNILERFSAQQFPDLHSELNLSSLELGDSALYFCASSSLPRQGDTDTQYFGPGTRLTVL.

The genes are TRBV11-3 and TRBJ1-1, with 9 nucleotides matching TRBD1. This CDR3 is built from 15 residues. The V gene end was trimmed by 1 base and the J gene end by 4 bases; junction bases not matched to a gene: 4. CDR1 is SGHNT and CDR2 is YENEEA in the germline V gene. CDR3 residues: CASSLGQGDATEAFF. The CDR3 nucleotides are TGTGCCAGCAGCTTAGGACAGGGGGATGCCACTGAAGCTTTCTTT.

The J gene is TRBJ2-1, the V gene TRBV4-2; possibly TRBD2 for D (6 bases). Trimming took 4 bases from V and 3 from J, leaving 13 bases between them. This CDR3 has 15 amino acids. Germline CDR1 and CDR2: LGHNA and YNFKEQ. For the CDR3, the DNA is TGTGCCAGCAGCCGGGGAACGGGAGACTACAATGAGCAGTTCTTC. It is translated as CASSRGTGDYNEQFF.

The chain carries TRBV11-2 and TRBJ1-3; 7 bases agree with TRBD1. The V gene's germline CDR1 is SGHAT and CDR2 FQNNGV. V gave up 3 bases and J gave up 0 bases; unmatched junction bases: 11. The CDR3 contains 18 residues. The CDR3 nucleotides are TGTGCCAGCAGCTTCAACGGACAGGCCCCTTTCTCTGGAAACACCATATATTTT. Its protein is CASSFNGQAPFSGNTIYF. The full variable domain, in which reference TRBV11-2 and TRBJ1-3 provide the parts outside the CDR3, is EAGVAQSPRYKIIEKRQSVAFWCNPISGHATLYWYQQILGQGPKLLIQFQNNGVVDDSQLPKDRFSAERLKGVDSTLKIQPAKLEDSAVYLCASSFNGQAPFSGNTIYFGEGSWLTVV.

The V call is TRBV19, the J call TRBJ1-5, with D tentatively TRBD1 (5 bases). The germline gives CDR1 LNHDA, CDR2 SQIVND (reference sequence). V shed 1 base and J shed 7 bases, with 17 bases lying between them. The CDR3 is made up of 16 amino acids. The CDR3 loop reads CASSIAVTVAVQPQHF. In DNA form, the CDR3 reads TGTGCCAGTAGTATAGCCGTGACAGTGGCAGTGCAGCCCCAGCATTTT. Together with reference TRBV19 and TRBJ1-5, the CDR3 gives the full variable domain: DGGITQSPKYLFRKEGQNVTLSCEQNLNHDAMYWYRQDPGQGLRLIYYSQIVNDFQKGDIAEGYSVSREKKESFPLTVTSAQKNPTAFYLCASSIAVTVAVQPQHFGDGTRLSIL.

The chain joins TRBV28 to TRBJ1-5; TRBD1 matches at 11 bases. CDR1 and CDR2 (germline): MDHEN, SYDVKM. With 4 bases clipped from V and 4 bases from J, the junction kept 6 bases outside the gene matches. The CDR3 spans 16 residues. Written as DNA, the CDR3 is TGTGCCAGCAGTTCAATAGGGACAGGGGGGAATCAGCCCCAGCATTTT. Encoded protein: CASSSIGTGGNQPQHF. Full variable domain (missing parts from reference TRBV28 and TRBJ1-5): DVKVTQSSRYLVKRTGEKVFLECVQDMDHENMFWYRQDPGLGLRLIYFSYDVKMKEKGDIPEGYSVSREKKERFSLILESASTNQTSMYLCASSSIGTGGNQPQHFGDGTRLSIL.